This TCR beta chain was sequenced for a study of blood T cells in healthy people across ages. Study-level points and caveats: PBMCs left unsorted prevented a conclusive naive versus antigen-experienced comparison.

Only a few counts were recorded for this clonotype. Its specificity is unknown. The second PCR ran roughly 6 to 11 cycles with a sample-barcoded 5' primer and J-beta primers. One entry per CDR3 protein results from TCRdb running MiXCR on the 5' RACE reads. The table has 500,000 to 600,000 distinct CDR3 sequences, approximately 25% seen once; the top ten hold under 20%. Trimming removed 6 bases at V and 3 bases at J, with 8 bases between. CDR3 length: 11 residues. Germline CDR1 reads DFQATT; CDR2 reads SNEGSKA (reference sequence). The receptor's source is a woman in her sixties or seventies in good health. Sequenced material: blood. J is TRBJ1-2 and V is TRBV20-1; D is undetermined. The CDR3 reads CSANRDYGYTF. The CDR3 bases are TGCAGTGCAAACCGGGACTATGGCTACACCTTC.